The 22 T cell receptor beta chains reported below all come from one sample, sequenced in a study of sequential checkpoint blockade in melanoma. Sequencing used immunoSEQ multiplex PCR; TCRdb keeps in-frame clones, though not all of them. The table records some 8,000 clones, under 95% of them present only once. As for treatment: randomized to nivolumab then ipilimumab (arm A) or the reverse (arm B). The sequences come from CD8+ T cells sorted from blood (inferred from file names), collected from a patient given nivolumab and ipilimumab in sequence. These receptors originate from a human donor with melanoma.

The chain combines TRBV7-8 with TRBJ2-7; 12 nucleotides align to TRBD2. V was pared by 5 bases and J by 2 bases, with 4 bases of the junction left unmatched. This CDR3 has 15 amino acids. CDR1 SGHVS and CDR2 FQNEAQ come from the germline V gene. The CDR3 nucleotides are TGTGCCAGCAGCGTTCGACTAGCGGGGGCCTACGAGCAGTACGTC. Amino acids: CASSVRLAGAYEQYV.

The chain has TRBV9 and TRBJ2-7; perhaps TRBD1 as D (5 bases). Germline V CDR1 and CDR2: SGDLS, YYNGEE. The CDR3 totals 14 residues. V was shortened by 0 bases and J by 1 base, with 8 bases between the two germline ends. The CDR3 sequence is CASSVGAGSYEQYF. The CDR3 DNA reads TGTGCCAGCAGCGTAGGGGCAGGGTCCTACGAGCAGTACTTC.

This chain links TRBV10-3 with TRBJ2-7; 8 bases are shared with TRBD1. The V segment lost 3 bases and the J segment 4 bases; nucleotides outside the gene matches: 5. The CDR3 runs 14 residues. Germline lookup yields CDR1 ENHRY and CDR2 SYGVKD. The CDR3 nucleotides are TGTGCCATCAGTGACCCCGGACAGGGATACGAGCAGTACGTC. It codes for CAISDPGQGYEQYV.

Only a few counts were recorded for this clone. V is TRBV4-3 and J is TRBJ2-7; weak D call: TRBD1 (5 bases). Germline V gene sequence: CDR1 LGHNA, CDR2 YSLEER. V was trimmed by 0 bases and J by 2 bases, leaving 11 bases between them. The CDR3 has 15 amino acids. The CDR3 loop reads CASSQDKAGPYEQYV. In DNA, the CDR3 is TGCGCCAGCAGCCAAGATAAGGCAGGGCCCTACGAGCAGTACGTC.

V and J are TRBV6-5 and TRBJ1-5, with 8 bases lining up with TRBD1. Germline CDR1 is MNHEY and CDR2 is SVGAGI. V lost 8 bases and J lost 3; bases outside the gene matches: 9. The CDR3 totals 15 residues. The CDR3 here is CASAPGQALNQPQHF. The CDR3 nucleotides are TGTGCCAGCGCTCCGGGACAGGCTCTCAATCAGCCCCAGCATTTT.

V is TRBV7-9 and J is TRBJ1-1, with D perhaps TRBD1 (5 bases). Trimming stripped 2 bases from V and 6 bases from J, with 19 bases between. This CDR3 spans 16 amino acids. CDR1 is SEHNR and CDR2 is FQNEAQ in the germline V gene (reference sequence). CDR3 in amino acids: CASSLSVGREGAEAFF. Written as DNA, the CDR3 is TGTGCCAGCAGCTTAAGCGTGGGCAGGGAGGGCGCTGAAGCTTTCTTT. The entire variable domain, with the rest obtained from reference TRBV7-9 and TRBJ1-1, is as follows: DTGVSQNPRHKITKRGQNVTFRCDPISEHNRLYWYRQTLGQGPEFLTYFQNEAQLEKSRLLSDRFSAERPKGSFSTLEIQRTEQGDSAMYLCASSLSVGREGAEAFFGQGTRLTVV.

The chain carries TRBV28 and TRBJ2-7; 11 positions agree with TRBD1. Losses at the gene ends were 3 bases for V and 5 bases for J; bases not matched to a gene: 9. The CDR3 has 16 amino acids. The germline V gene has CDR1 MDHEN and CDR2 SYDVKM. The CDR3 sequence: CASSFIPGQGAHEQYF. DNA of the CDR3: TGTGCCAGCAGTTTTATCCCTGGACAGGGGGCCCACGAGCAGTACTTC.

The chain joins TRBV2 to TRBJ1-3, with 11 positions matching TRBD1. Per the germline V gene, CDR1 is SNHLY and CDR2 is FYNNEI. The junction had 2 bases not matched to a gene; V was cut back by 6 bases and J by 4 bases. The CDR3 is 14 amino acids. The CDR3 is CASSRTGGGNTIYF. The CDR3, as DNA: TGTGCCAGCAGCCGGACAGGGGGCGGAAACACCATATATTTT.

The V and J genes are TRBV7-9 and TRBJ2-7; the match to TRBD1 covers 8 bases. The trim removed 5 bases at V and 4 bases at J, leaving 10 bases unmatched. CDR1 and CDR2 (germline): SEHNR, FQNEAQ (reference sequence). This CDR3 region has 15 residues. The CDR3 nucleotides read TGTGCCAGCAGCCCCCAGACAGGGGCAAGGTACGAGCAGTACTTC. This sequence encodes CASSPQTGARYEQYF.

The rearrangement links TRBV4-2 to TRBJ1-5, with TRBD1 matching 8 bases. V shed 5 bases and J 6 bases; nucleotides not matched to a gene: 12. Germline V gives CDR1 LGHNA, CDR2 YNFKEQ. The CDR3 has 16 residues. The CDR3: CASSFTRTGKVQPQHF. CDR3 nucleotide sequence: TGTGCCAGCAGCTTTACTCGGACAGGGAAGGTTCAGCCCCAGCATTTT.

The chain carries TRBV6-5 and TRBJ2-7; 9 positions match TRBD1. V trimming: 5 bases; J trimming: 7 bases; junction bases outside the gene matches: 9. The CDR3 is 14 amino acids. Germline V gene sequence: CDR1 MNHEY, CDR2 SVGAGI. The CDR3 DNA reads TGTGCCAGCAGTAAGCGGACAGGGGTTCGGGAGCAGTACTTC. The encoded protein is CASSKRTGVREQYF.

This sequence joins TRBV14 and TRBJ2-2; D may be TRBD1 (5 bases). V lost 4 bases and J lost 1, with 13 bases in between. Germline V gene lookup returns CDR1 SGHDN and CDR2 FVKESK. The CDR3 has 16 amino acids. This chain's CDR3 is CASSPEVRGNTGELFF. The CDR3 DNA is TGTGCCAGCAGCCCAGAAGTTAGGGGGAACACCGGGGAGCTGTTTTTT.

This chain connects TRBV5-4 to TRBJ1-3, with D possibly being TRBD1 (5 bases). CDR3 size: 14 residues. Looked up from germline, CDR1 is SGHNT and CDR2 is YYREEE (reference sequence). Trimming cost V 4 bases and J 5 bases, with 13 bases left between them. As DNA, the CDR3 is TGTGCCAGCAGCCGCTCCGACAGCAGAAACACCATATATTTT. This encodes CASSRSDSRNTIYF.

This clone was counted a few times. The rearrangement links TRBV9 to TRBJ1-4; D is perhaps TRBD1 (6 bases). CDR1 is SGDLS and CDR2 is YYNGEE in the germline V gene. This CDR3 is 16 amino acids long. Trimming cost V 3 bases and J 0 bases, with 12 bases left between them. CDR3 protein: CASSDGQIATNEKLFF. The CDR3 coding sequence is TGTGCCAGCAGCGATGGACAGATTGCAACTAATGAAAAACTGTTTTTT.

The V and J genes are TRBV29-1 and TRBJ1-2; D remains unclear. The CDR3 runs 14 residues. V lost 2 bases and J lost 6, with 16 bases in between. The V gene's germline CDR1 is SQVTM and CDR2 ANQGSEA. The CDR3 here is CSVESGDPADGYTF. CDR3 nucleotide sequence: TGCAGCGTTGAAAGCGGGGATCCCGCGGATGGCTACACCTTC.

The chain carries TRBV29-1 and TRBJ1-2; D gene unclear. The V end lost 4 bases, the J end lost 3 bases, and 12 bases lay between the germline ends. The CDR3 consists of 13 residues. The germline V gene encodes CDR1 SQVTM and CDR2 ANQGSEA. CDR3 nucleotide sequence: TGCAGCGTTGTATCGTCGGGGTACTATGGCTACACCTTC. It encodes CSVVSSGYYGYTF.

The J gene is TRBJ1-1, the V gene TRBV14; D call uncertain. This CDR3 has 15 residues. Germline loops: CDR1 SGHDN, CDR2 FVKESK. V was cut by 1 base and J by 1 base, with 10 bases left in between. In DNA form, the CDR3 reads TGTGCCAGCAGCCAAGGAGGGTTCCCGAACACTGAAGCTTTCTTT. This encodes CASSQGGFPNTEAFF.

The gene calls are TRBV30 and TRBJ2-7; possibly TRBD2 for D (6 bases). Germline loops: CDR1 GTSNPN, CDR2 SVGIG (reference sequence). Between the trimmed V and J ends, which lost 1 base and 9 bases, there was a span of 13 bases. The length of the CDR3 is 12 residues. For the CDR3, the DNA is TGTGCCTGGAGTGGGCCAGGAGGGGTGCAGTACGTC. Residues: CAWSGPGGVQYV.

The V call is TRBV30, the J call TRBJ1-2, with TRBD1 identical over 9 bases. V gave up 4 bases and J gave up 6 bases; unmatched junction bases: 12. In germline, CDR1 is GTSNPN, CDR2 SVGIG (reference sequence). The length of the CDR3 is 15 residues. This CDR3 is CAWMVPGQGLNGYTF. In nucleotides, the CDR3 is TGTGCCTGGATGGTTCCGGGACAGGGTCTCAATGGCTACACCTTC.

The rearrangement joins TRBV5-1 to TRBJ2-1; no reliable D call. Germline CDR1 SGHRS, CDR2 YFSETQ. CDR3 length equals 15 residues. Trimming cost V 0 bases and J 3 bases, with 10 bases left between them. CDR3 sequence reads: CASSLGAKGYNEQFF. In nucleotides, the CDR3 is TGCGCCAGCAGCTTGGGGGCCAAAGGCTACAATGAGCAGTTCTTC.

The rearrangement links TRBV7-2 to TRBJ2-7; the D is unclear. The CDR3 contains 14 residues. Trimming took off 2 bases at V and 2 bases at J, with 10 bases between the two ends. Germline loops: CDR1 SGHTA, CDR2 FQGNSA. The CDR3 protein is CASSLTERPYEQYV. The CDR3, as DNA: TGTGCCAGCAGCTTAACGGAGCGACCCTACGAGCAGTACGTC.

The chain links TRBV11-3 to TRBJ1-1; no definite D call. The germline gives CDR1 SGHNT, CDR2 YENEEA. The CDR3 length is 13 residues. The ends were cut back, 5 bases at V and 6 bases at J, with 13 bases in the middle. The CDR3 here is CASSRSEGPEAFF. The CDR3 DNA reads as TGTGCCAGCAGCCGTTCGGAGGGCCCTGAAGCTTTCTTT.